This T cell receptor beta chain was obtained from a study of blood T cell repertoires in COVID-19. Study-level background: Material from acute and convalescent COVID-19 was sourced from the United States, Italy and Spain. From T cells, B-cell-depleted T cells, or PBMCs came the material, which was cDNA or gDNA.

V gave up 7 bases and J gave up 7 bases; unmatched junction bases: 10. The CDR3 is 14 residues long. The V gene's germline CDR1 is SNHLY and CDR2 FYNNEI. In the study's own analysis: Counts of nucleated cells, estimated from reference gene primer amplification, were obtained. Produced via immunoSEQ multiplex PCR; TCRdb's table is partial and in-frame only. That table is the source of V, J and clone size, and D and trimming were worked out from the DNA. The sample has more than 25,000 clones, approximately 88% seen once; the top ten hold approximately 0.51%. The specimen was peripheral blood. This chain links TRBV2 with TRBJ1-5; 7 bases map to TRBD1. The TCR was taken from a woman aged 35 to 49 with active or convalescent COVID-19. The DNA for the CDR3 is TGTGCCAGCACCCTAGACAGGGACAGACAGCCCCAGCATTTT. This translates into CASTLDRDRQPQHF.